The clone carrying this TCR beta chain was recorded at least ten times. Its antigen remains unidentified. The data belong to a study of T-cell reconstitution after alpha-beta-depleted transplantation in children. Study-level findings and limits: It was reported that alpha-beta T cells came from several hundred expanded graft clones (about two months after transplant).

Unique molecular identifiers were incorporated during preparation of the TCRbeta library. MiXCR, applied by TCRdb to the PCR reads, yields one record per CDR3 protein. The sample has over 200,000 distinct CDR3 sequences; approximately 10% are singletons. This TCR was recovered from a child less than two years old with acute myeloid leukemia, due to receive a stem cell transplant. The input for sequencing was PBMCs, taken before TCRalphabeta/CD19-depleted stem cell transplant.

CDR3 protein: CASTPSRGGGNIQYF. CDR3 DNA sequence: TGTGCCAGCACCCCCTCTAGGGGAGGGGGGAACATTCAGTACTTC. The rearrangement uses TRBV6-2 or TRBV6-3 and TRBJ2-4, with D maybe TRBD2 (7 bases). CDR1 is MNHEY, CDR2 SVGEGT, per germline. The CDR3 totals 15 residues. Deletions cut 7 bases from V and 7 bases from J, with 20 bases between.